Below, one T cell receptor (beta chain) is given with its context. Its antigen is still unknown. This entry belongs to a study of cytomegalovirus exposure and HLA in healthy donors. The wider study: Sequencing of some 200 million T cells in an earlier analysis found 100 million or so unique TCR beta sequences. Study-wide results and caveats: A few chains tied to CMV proved CMV antigen-specific in vitro.

The CDR3 has 15 residues. The germline V gene has CDR1 SGHNT and CDR2 YYREEE (reference sequence). Trimming pared 2 bases from V and 2 bases from J, leaving 10 bases between. Both 60 Vbeta primers and 13 Jbeta primers went into the PCR. Produced via immunoSEQ multiplex PCR; TCRdb's table is partial and in-frame only. This sample has about 170,000 clones; around 77% occur once, and the top ten carry 1%. The receptor was isolated from a woman between 45 and 65 years old in good health and CMV-seropositive. V gene TRBV5-4 combines with J gene TRBJ2-2; perhaps TRBD1 as D (5 bases). The sequenced material came from PBMCs. CDR3 residues: CASSLDSFNTGELFF. The CDR3 DNA sequence: TGTGCCAGCAGCTTAGACAGCTTTAACACCGGGGAGCTGTTTTTT.